Sequencing of this T cell receptor (beta chain) was carried out in a study of shared clonotypes between healthy human individuals. Using immunoSEQ multiplex PCR, the repertoire was profiled, and TCRdb retains in-frame clones only, with some absent. The top ten clones hold approximately 0.5% of a sample with approximately 1.1 million clones, around 78% of them seen once. The sample holds one count of this clone. This sample also contains other DNA sequences that code for the same CDR3. Nashville, Tennessee was home to all donors, who were Caucasian adults. The germline V gene has CDR1 SGHRS and CDR2 YFSETQ. V dropped 0 bases and J dropped 1 base, with 8 bases sitting between them. The CDR3 sequence is 14 residues long.

The V gene is TRBV5-1, the J gene TRBJ2-7, with D unclear. The specimen was memory CD4+ T cells from PBMCs. The subset: CD45RA-negative fraction. This TCR was sampled from a man aged 18 to 35 in good health. Some clones in this sample may be carry-over from other donors' samples. The chain's CDR3 is CASSLEGSSYEQYF. The CDR3, as DNA: TGCGCCAGCAGCTTGGAAGGCAGTTCCTACGAGCAGTACTTC.